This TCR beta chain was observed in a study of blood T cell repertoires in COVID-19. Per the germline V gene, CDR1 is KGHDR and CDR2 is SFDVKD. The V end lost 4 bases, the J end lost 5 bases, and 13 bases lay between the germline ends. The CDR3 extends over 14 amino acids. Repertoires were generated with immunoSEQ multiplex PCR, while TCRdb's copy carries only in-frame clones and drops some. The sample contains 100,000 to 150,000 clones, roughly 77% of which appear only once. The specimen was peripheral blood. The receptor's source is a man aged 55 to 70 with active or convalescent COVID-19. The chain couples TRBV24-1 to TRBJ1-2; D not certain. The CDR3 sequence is CATSEADIRYGYTF. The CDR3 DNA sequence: TGTGCCACCAGTGAGGCGGATATAAGGTATGGCTACACCTTC.